This T cell receptor beta chain comes out of a study of response to subunit inactivated influenza vaccine. Germline V gives CDR1 DFQATT, CDR2 SNEGSKA (reference sequence). J gave up 7 bases and V 1 base, and 6 bases lay outside the gene matches. This CDR3 contains 15 residues. Study-wide points: Seasonal influenza vaccination, on each occasion, was suggested by the authors to recruit few new T cells.

TCRdb called the RT-PCR reads again in MiXCR, with one record for every CDR3 protein. Among about 190,000 distinct CDR3 sequences listed, about an eighth were seen once. The table lists this clonotype with a few counts. As yet, its antigen is unknown. The origin of this receptor is a man in his forties or fifties who received an inactivated influenza vaccine. The chain uses TRBV20-1 and TRBJ2-2; TRBD2 agrees at 10 bases. Source: CD8+ T cells sorted from PBMCs, taken around 5 days after vaccination. The DNA for the CDR3 is TGCAGTGCTAGAGGGGCCCTAGCGGGAGTCGGGGAGCTGTTTTTT. Amino acid sequence: CSARGALAGVGELFF.